This paragraph covers one TCR beta chain sequence. What it binds is not known. Every sample yielded at least 6.5 million isolated PBMCs. A sample-barcoded 5' primer and a J-beta primer mix were used in a second PCR of about 7 to 12 cycles. Tags on each cDNA molecule came from a template-switch adaptor with 12 random nucleotides. Each CDR3 protein is one row after TCRdb ran MiXCR on the 5' RACE reads. The sample consists of over 950,000 distinct CDR3 sequences, roughly half of them appearing once. The source of the sample is a study of blood T cells in healthy people across ages. Study context: Researchers report that template switching captured about one barcoded beta molecule per two T cells.

The CDR3 sequence is 15 residues long. Unmatched junction bases numbered 4, after V lost 3 bases and J lost 0 bases. Germline values: CDR1 DFQATT, CDR2 SNEGSKA (reference sequence). Study-level results: Across samples, TCR beta diversity tracked strongly with naive T cell percentage.

The receptor comes from a woman aged 55 to 70 in good health. This chain connects TRBV20-1 to TRBJ2-3, with TRBD2 identical over 9 bases. The sample was blood. DNA of the CDR3: TGCAGTGCTAGTCCTAGCGGGGTTAGCACAGATACGCAGTATTTT. Encoded protein: CSASPSGVSTDTQYF.